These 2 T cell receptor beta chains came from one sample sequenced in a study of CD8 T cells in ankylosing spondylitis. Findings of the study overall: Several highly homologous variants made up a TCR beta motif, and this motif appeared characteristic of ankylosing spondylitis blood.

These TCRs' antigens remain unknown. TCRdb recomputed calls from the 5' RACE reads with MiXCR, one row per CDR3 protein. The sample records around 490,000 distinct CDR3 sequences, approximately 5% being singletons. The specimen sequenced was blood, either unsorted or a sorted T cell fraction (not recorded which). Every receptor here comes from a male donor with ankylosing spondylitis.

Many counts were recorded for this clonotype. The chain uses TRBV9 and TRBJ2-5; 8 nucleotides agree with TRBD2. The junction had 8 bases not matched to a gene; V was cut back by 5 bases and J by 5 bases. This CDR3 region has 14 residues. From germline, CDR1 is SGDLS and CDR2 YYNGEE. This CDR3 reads CASSPRLASETQYF. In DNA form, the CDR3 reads TGTGCCAGCAGTCCCAGACTAGCGAGTGAGACCCAGTACTTC.

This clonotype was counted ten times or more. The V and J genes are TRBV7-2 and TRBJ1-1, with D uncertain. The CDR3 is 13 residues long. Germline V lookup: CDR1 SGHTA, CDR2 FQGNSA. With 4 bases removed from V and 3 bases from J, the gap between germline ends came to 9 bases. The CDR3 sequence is CASSWSLDTEAFF. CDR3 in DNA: TGTGCCAGCAGCTGGAGTCTGGACACTGAAGCTTTCTTT.